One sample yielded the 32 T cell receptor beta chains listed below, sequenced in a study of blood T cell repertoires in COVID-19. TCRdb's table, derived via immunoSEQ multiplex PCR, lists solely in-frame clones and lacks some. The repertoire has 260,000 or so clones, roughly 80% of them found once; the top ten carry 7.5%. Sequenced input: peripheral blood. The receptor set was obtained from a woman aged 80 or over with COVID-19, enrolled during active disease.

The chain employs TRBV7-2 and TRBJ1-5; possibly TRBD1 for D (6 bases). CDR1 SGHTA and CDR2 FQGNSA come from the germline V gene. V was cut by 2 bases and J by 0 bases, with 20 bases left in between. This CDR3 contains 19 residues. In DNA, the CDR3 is TGTGCCAGCAGCTTAAGGGAGAGCCGGGGGGGCTATAGCAATCAGCCCCAGCATTTT. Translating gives CASSLRESRGGYSNQPQHF.

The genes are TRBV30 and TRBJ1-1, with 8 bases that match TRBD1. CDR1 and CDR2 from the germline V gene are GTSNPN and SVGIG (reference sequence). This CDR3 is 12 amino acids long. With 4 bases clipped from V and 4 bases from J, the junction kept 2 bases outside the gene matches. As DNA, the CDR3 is TGTGCCTGGATGGACAGGGCCACTGAAGCTTTCTTT. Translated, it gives CAWMDRATEAFF.

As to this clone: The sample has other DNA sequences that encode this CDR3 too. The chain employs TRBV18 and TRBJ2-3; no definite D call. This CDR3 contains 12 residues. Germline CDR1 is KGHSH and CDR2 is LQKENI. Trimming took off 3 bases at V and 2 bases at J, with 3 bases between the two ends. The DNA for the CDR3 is TGTGCCAGCTCACCCTACACAGATACGCAGTATTTT. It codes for CASSPYTDTQYF. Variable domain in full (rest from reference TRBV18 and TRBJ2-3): NAGVMQNPRHLVRRRGQEARLRCSPMKGHSHVYWYRQLPEEGLKFMVYLQKENIIDESGMPKERFSAEFPKEGPSILRIQQVVRGDSAAYFCASSPYTDTQYFGPGTRLTVL.

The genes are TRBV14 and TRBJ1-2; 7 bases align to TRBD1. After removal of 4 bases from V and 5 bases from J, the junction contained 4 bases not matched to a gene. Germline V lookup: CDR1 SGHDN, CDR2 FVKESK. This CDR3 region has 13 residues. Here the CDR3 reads CASSPQTGYGYTF. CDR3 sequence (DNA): TGTGCCAGCAGCCCACAGACAGGGTATGGCTACACCTTC.

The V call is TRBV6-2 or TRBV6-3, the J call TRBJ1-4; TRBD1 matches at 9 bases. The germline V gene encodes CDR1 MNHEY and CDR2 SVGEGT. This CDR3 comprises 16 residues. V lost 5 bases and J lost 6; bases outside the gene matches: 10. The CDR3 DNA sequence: TGTGCCAGCAGTCTAACAGGGGGCGCGGGGGATGAAAAACTGTTTTTT. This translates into CASSLTGGAGDEKLFF.

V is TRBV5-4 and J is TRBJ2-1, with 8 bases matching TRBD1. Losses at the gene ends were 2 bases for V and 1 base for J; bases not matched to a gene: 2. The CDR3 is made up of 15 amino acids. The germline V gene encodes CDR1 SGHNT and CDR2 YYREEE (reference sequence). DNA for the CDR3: TGTGCCAGCAGCTTCAGGACAGGGTCCTACAATGAGCAGTTCTTC. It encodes CASSFRTGSYNEQFF.

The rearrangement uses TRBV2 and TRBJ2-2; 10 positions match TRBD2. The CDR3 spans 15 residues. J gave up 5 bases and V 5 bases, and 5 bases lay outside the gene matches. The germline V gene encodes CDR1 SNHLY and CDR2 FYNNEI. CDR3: CASSSGGAETGELFF. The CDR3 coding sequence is TGTGCCAGCAGTAGCGGGGGGGCAGAAACCGGGGAGCTGTTTTTT.

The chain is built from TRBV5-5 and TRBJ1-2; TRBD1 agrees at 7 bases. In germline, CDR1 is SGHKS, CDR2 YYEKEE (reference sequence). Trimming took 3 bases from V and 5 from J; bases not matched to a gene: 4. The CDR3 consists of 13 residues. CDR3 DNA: TGTGCCAGCAGCTCTGGGACAGTTTATGGCTACACCTTC. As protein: CASSSGTVYGYTF.

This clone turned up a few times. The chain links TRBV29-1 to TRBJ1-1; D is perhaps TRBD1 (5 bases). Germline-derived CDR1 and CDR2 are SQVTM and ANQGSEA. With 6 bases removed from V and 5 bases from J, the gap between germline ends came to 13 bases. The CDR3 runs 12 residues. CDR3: CSVKGSGTEAFF. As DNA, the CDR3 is TGCAGCGTGAAGGGGTCTGGGACTGAAGCTTTCTTT.

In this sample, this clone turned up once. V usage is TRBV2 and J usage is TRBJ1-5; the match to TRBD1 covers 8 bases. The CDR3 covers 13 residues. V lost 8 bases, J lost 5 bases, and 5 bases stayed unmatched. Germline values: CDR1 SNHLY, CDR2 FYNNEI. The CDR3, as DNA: TGTGCCAGCTCGGACAGGGACCATCAGCCCCAGCATTTT. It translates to CASSDRDHQPQHF.

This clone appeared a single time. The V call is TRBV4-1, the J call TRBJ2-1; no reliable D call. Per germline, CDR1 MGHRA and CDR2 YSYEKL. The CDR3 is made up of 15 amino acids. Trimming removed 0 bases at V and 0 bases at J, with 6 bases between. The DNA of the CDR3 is TGCGCCAGCAGCCAAGATAGCCCCTCCTACAATGAGCAGTTCTTC. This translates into CASSQDSPSYNEQFF.

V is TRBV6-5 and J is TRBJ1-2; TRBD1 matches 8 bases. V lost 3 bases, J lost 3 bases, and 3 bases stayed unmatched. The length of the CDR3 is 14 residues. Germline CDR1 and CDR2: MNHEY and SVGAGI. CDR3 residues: CASSYLTGDYGYTF. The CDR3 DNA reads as TGTGCCAGCAGTTATTTGACAGGGGACTATGGCTACACCTTC.

CDR3 amino acids: CASSLVTGRANYGYTF. CDR3 DNA: TGCGCCAGCAGCTTGGTTACAGGGAGAGCTAACTATGGCTACACCTTC. This chain uses TRBV5-1 with TRBJ1-2; weak D call: TRBD1 (6 bases). This CDR3 contains 16 residues. V was cut by 0 bases and J by 0 bases, with 12 bases left in between. CDR1 is SGHRS, CDR2 YFSETQ, per germline.

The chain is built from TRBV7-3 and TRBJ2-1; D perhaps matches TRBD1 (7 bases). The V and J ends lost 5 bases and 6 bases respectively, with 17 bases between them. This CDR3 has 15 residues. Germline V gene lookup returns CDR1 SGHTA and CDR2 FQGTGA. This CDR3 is CASSPGGTAGNEQFF. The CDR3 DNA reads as TGTGCCAGCAGCCCAGGTGGGACAGCGGGCAATGAGCAGTTCTTC.

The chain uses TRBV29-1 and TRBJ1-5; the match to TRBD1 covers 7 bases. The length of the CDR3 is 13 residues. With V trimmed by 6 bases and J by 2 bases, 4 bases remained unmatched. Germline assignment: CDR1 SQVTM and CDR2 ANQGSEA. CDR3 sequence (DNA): TGCAGCGTCAGCACAGGGGGCAATCAGCCCCAGCATTTT. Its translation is CSVSTGGNQPQHF.

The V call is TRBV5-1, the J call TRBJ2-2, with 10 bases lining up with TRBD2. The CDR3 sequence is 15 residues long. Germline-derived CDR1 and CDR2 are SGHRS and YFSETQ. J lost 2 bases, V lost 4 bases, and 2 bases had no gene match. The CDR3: CASSELAGNTGELFF. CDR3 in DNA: TGCGCCAGCAGCGAACTAGCGGGAAACACCGGGGAGCTGTTTTTT.

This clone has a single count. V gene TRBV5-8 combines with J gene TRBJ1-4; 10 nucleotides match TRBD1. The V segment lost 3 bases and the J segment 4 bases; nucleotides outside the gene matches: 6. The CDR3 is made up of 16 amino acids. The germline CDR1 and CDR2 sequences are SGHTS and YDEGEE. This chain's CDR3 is CASSSGQGKSNEKLFF. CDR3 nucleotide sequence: TGTGCCAGCAGCTCGGGACAGGGGAAGAGTAATGAAAAACTGTTTTTT.

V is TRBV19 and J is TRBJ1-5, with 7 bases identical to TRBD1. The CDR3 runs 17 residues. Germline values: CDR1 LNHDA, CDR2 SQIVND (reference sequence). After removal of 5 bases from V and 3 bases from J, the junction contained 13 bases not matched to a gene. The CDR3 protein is CASSLQGPQAPNQPQHF. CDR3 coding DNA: TGTGCCAGTAGTCTACAGGGGCCCCAAGCCCCCAATCAGCCCCAGCATTTT.

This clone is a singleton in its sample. For the CDR3, the DNA is TGTGCCAGCAGCTCCATTACTGGTTTCGGGGAGACCCAGTACTTC. Amino acid sequence: CASSSITGFGETQYF. The chain uses TRBV7-2 and TRBJ2-5; D is unclear. CDR1 is SGHTA, CDR2 FQGNSA, per germline. The CDR3 consists of 15 residues. V was trimmed by 4 bases and J by 5 bases, leaving 17 bases between them.

CDR3 residues: CASSLANTGADGYTF. The CDR3 DNA is TGTGCCAGCAGCTTAGCGAATACAGGTGCAGATGGCTACACCTTC. V gene TRBV7-9 combines with J gene TRBJ1-2; D is perhaps TRBD1 (5 bases). The CDR3 spans 15 residues. Germline loops: CDR1 SEHNR, CDR2 FQNEAQ (reference sequence). V lost 0 bases, J lost 6 bases, and 14 bases lay in between.

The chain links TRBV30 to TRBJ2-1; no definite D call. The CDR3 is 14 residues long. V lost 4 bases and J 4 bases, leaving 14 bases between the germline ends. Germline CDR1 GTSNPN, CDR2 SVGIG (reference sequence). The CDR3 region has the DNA TGTGCCTGGACGGTCCCATTCCCTTACAATGAGCAGTTCTTC. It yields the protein CAWTVPFPYNEQFF.

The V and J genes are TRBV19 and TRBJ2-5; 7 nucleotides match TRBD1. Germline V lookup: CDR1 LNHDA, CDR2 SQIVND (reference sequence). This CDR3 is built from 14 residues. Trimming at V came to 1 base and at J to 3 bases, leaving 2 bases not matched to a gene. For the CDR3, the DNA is TGTGCCAGTAGTATAGGGACAGGCAAAGAGACCCAGTACTTC. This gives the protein CASSIGTGKETQYF.

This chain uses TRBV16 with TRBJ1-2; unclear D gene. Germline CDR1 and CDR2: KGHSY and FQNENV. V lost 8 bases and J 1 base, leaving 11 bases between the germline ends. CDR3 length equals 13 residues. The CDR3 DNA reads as TGTGCCAGCCTGCTAGCGTTTAACTATGGCTACACCTTC. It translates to CASLLAFNYGYTF.

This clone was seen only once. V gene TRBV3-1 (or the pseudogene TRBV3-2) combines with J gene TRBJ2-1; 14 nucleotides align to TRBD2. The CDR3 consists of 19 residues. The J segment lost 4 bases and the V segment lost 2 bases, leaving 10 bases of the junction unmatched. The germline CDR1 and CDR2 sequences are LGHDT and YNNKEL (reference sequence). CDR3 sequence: CASSQKGTSGGRPYNEQFF. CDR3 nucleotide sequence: TGTGCCAGCAGCCAAAAAGGGACTAGCGGGGGCAGACCATACAATGAGCAGTTCTTC.

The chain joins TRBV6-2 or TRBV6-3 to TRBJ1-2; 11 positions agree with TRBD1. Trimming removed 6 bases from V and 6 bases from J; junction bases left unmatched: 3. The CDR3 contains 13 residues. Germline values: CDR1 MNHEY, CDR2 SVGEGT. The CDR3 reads CASSRGQGDGYTF. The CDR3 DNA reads TGTGCCAGCAGCCGGGGACAGGGGGATGGCTACACCTTC.

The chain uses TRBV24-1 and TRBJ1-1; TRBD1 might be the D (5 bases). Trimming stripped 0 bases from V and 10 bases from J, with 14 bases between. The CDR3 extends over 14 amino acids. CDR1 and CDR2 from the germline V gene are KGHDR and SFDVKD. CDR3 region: CATSDLVQGRGAFF. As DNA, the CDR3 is TGTGCCACCAGTGATTTGGTTCAGGGAAGGGGAGCTTTCTTT.

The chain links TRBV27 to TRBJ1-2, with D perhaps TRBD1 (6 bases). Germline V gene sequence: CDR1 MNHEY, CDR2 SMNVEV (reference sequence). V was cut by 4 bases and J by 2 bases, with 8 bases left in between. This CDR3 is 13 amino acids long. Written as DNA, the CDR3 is TGTGCCAGCAGTTCCCAGGGGAACTATGGCTACACCTTC. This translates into CASSSQGNYGYTF.

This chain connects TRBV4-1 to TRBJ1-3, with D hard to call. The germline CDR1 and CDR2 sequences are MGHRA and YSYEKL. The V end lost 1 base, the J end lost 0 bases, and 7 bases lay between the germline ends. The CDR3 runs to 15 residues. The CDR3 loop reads CASSQAPSSGNTIYF. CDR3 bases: TGCGCCAGCAGCCAAGCCCCCTCCTCTGGAAACACCATATATTTT.

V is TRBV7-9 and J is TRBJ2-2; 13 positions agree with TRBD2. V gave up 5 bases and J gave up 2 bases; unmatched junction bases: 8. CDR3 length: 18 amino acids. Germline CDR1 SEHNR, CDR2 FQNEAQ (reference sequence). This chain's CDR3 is CASSPSGLAGANTGELFF. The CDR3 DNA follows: TGTGCCAGCAGCCCCTCCGGACTAGCGGGGGCCAACACCGGGGAGCTGTTTTTT.

The CDR3 spells CASSSSRQGQWPQHF. In DNA, the CDR3 is TGTGCCAGCAGTTCGAGCCGACAGGGCCAGTGGCCCCAGCATTTT. The gene calls are TRBV27 and TRBJ1-5, with TRBD1 matching over 7 bases. Germline V CDR1 and CDR2: MNHEY, SMNVEV (reference sequence). This CDR3 is 15 amino acids long. After removal of 4 bases from V and 9 bases from J, the junction contained 12 bases not matched to a gene.

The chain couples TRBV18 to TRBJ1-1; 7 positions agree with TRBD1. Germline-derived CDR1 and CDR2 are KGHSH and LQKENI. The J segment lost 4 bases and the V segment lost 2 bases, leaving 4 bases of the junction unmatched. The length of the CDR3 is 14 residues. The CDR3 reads CASSPSTGITEAFF. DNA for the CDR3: TGTGCCAGCTCACCATCGACAGGGATCACTGAAGCTTTCTTT. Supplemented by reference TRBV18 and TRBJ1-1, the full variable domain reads NAGVMQNPRHLVRRRGQEARLRCSPMKGHSHVYWYRQLPEEGLKFMVYLQKENIIDESGMPKERFSAEFPKEGPSILRIQQVVRGDSAAYFCASSPSTGITEAFFGQGTRLTVV.

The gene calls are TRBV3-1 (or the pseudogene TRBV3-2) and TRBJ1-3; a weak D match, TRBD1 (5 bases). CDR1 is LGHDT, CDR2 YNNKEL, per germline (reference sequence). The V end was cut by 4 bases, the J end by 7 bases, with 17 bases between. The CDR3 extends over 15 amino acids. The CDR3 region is CASSPGGTSRNTIYF. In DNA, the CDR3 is TGTGCCAGCAGCCCCGGGGGGACTTCGAGGAACACCATATATTTT.